The present TCR beta chain was sequenced within a study of neurological immune-mediated disorders. V was pared by 4 bases and J by 10 bases, with 12 bases between. This CDR3 is 13 amino acids long. Germline loops: CDR1 SGDLS, CDR2 YYNGEE. Study conclusions and caveats: Phylogenetically, 18 of 34 multiple sclerosis patients' repertoires fell into one related-CDR3 cluster, a possible signature.

MiXCR, run by TCRdb on the 5' RACE reads, gives a single entry per CDR3 protein. The sample consists of approximately 60,000 distinct CDR3 sequences, over 4% of them appearing once. This clonotype occurred many times. Its antigen remains unknown. This chain joins TRBV9 and TRBJ1-6; D gene ambiguous. The specimen sequenced was PBMCs. The clonotype comes from a man aged 50 to 59 with multiple sclerosis. CDR3 DNA sequence: TGTGCCAGCAGCCCTCAACAGAAGTCACCCCTCCACTTT. This encodes CASSPQQKSPLHF.